This T cell receptor (beta chain) was profiled in a study of blood T cells in healthy people across ages. Study-level findings and limits: What prevented conclusive comparison of naive and antigen-experienced cells was that PBMCs were unsorted.

Germline-derived CDR1 and CDR2 are MNHEY and SVGAGI. This CDR3 region has 14 residues. Deletions cut 4 bases from V and 4 bases from J, with 13 bases between. Alongside a J-beta primer mix, a sample-barcoded 5' primer served in a second PCR lasting about 7 to 11 cycles. TCRdb redid the calling of the 5' RACE reads with MiXCR, one entry per CDR3 protein. In the table there are 850,000 to 1,300,000 distinct CDR3 sequences, over 35% of which are singletons. In the case of this clonotype: No antigen is known for it.

Ranging in age from roughly 6 to 90, the donors were healthy Caucasian individuals from Russia. This TCR was recovered from a woman aged 60-70 years in good health. What was sequenced was blood. The chain couples TRBV6-5 to TRBJ1-1; TRBD1 might be the D (6 bases). The CDR3 spells CASSSTGYGTEAFF. CDR3 DNA: TGTGCCAGCAGTTCAACAGGGTATGGCACTGAAGCTTTCTTT.